The T cell receptor (beta chain) under discussion was sequenced for a study of blood T cell repertoires in COVID-19. Looking at the study overall: The United States, Italy and Spain were the sources of the acute and convalescent COVID-19 samples. Sample material is recorded as cDNA or gDNA derived from T cells, B-cell-depleted T cells, or PBMCs.

The count of this clone is one. Authors' analysis steps: By means of reference gene primer amplification, nucleated cell counts were estimated. The method was immunoSEQ multiplex PCR; TCRdb's version includes in-frame clones alone and lacks a portion of them. V, J and clone size are those of that table, while D and trimming were read from the DNA. Here the sample spans over 150,000 clones, around 83% being singletons. The receptor comes from a man aged 35 to 55 with acute or convalescent COVID-19. Sequencing was performed on peripheral blood.

CDR3 nucleotide sequence: TGTGCCAGCAGCTGGGACAGGGAGGGCTACACCTTC. Translated, it gives CASSWDREGYTF. The rearrangement joins TRBV5-6 to TRBJ1-2; 9 positions match TRBD1. J gave up 8 bases and V 3 bases, and 2 bases lay outside the gene matches. The CDR3 spans 12 residues. The germline CDR1 and CDR2 sequences are SGHDT and YYEEEE.